The clone carrying this TCR beta chain was recorded a few times. These data belong to a study of T-cell reconstitution after alpha-beta-depleted transplantation in children. The TCRbeta library incorporated unique molecular identifiers. MiXCR was run by TCRdb on the PCR reads, yielding one entry per CDR3 protein. The repertoire consists of around 600,000 distinct CDR3 sequences, with 16% occurring once and the leading ten covering approximately 1%. V lost 5 bases, J lost 4 bases, and 14 bases lay in between. Germline V gives CDR1 GTSNPN, CDR2 SVGIG (reference sequence). This CDR3 has 13 residues. The input for sequencing was PBMCs from the stem cell graft donor, taken from the stem cell graft. V and J are TRBV30 and TRBJ1-1; the D gene is possibly TRBD1 (6 bases). The sequence was obtained from a human donor who donated a stem cell graft to a child with acute myeloid leukemia. CDR3 amino acids: CAWVGGASTEAFF. The CDR3 nucleotides are TGTGCCTGGGTTGGGGGGGCGAGCACTGAAGCTTTCTTT.